This TCR beta chain was sequenced during a study of shared clonotypes between healthy human individuals. General study findings and limits: Of the naive CD4 clonotypes, around 4.7% were shared across a few donors. Rarefaction showed that sequencing of sorted subsets was incomplete (despite large depth).

DNA at about 0.2 ug, 25,000 to 30,000 T cell genomes, went into sorted-subset replicate PCRs. Data came from immunoSEQ multiplex PCR; TCRdb stores just in-frame clones and leaves some out. The profile shows 2 million to 3 million clones, approximately 93% of them singletons. Remarks on this clone: Its antigen is still unknown.

The clonotype originates from a man aged 18 to 29 in good health. Some clones in this sample may be carry-over from other donors' samples. Source material: naive CD4+ T cells from PBMCs. Subset specified: CD45RA+ positively selected.

The CDR3 loop reads CASSFLVNQVETQYF. In DNA form, the CDR3 reads TGCGCCAGCAGCTTTCTCGTGAACCAGGTGGAGACCCAGTACTTC. The chain uses TRBV5-1 and TRBJ2-5, with D uncertain. This CDR3 contains 15 residues. In germline, CDR1 is SGHRS, CDR2 YFSETQ. V was cut by 2 bases and J by 5 bases, with 16 bases left in between. Supplemented by reference TRBV5-1 and TRBJ2-5, the full variable domain reads KAGVTQTPRYLIKTRGQQVTLSCSPISGHRSVSWYQQTPGQGLQFLFEYFSETQRNKGNFPGRFSGRQFSNSRSEMNVSTLELGDSALYLCASSFLVNQVETQYFGPGTRLLVL.